These 17 T cell receptor beta chains were sequenced from one sample in a study of blood T cell repertoires in COVID-19. Using immunoSEQ multiplex PCR, the repertoire was profiled, and TCRdb retains in-frame clones only, with some absent. Counted here are about 260,000 clones, 88% occurring once; the ten biggest clones make up approximately 0.7%. Sequencing was performed on peripheral blood. These receptors all come from a human donor in a cohort sampled during active COVID-19.

This sequence joins TRBV25-1 and TRBJ2-3, with 10 bases fitting TRBD2. The CDR3 is 16 amino acids. V shed 1 base and J 2 bases; nucleotides not matched to a gene: 3. Germline lookup yields CDR1 MGHDK and CDR2 SYGVNS. This chain's CDR3 is CASSEWSGGDTDTQYF. CDR3 DNA sequence: TGTGCCAGCAGTGAATGGAGCGGGGGGGACACAGATACGCAGTATTTT.

This rearrangement joins TRBV6-2 or TRBV6-3 to TRBJ2-7; D is unresolved. CDR3 length equals 13 residues. V was pared by 2 bases and J by 1 base, with 6 bases between. Per germline, CDR1 MNHEY and CDR2 SVGEGT. CDR3 sequence (DNA): TGTGCCAGCAGTTACGGCAATTCCTACGAGCAGTACTTC. Its translation: CASSYGNSYEQYF.

The rearrangement uses TRBV6-6 and TRBJ1-4; possible D gene TRBD1, 5 bases. CDR1 MNHNY and CDR2 SVGAGI come from the germline V gene (reference sequence). V gave up 3 bases and J gave up 12 bases, with 20 bases separating them. The CDR3 extends over 15 amino acids. For the CDR3, the DNA is TGTGCCAGCAGTTATGGGGGAGGAGAGCCACAAGAACTGTTTTTT. This codes for CASSYGGGEPQELFF.

The chain carries TRBV15 and TRBJ1-5; D possibly corresponds to TRBD1 (5 bases). Germline assignment: CDR1 LNHNV and CDR2 YYDKDF (reference sequence). Trimming pared 0 bases from V and 4 bases from J, leaving 13 bases between. This CDR3 has 16 residues. The CDR3 protein is CATSRDSTRGNQPQHF. In DNA, the CDR3 is TGTGCCACCAGCAGAGATAGTACCCGGGGGAATCAGCCCCAGCATTTT.

This clone was counted a single time. The J gene is TRBJ2-7, the V gene TRBV19; D is unclear. With 3 bases removed from V and 0 bases from J, the gap between germline ends came to 12 bases. There are 15 residues in the CDR3. Germline loops: CDR1 LNHDA, CDR2 SQIVND (reference sequence). The chain's CDR3 is CASSIGHKNSYEQYF. CDR3 nucleotides: TGTGCCAGTAGTATTGGGCACAAGAACTCCTACGAGCAGTACTTC.

The chain recombines TRBV4-3 with TRBJ1-4; D not resolved. Per the germline V gene, CDR1 is LGHNA and CDR2 is YSLEER. The CDR3 has 15 amino acids. V was trimmed by 4 bases and J by 4 bases, leaving 13 bases between them. The CDR3 DNA reads as TGCGCCAGCAGCCGAGGACTGCTACTTAATGAAAAACTGTTTTTT. It specifies CASSRGLLLNEKLFF.

The J gene is TRBJ2-6, the V gene TRBV25-1; 7 positions match TRBD2. V was clipped by 6 bases and J by 4 bases; unmatched bases: 9. There are 16 residues in the CDR3. Germline V lookup: CDR1 MGHDK, CDR2 SYGVNS. CDR3: CASSPWEGFGANVLTF. CDR3 coding DNA: TGTGCCAGCAGCCCATGGGAGGGATTCGGGGCCAACGTCCTGACTTTC.

The rearrangement uses TRBV24-1 and TRBJ2-3; the match to TRBD1 covers 8 bases. This CDR3 comprises 16 residues. In germline, CDR1 is KGHDR, CDR2 SFDVKD. V gave up 4 bases and J gave up 5 bases; unmatched junction bases: 10. The chain's CDR3 is CATSDTSGQAGDTQYF. The CDR3 DNA sequence: TGTGCCACCAGTGACACGTCGGGACAGGCTGGAGATACGCAGTATTTT.

V gene TRBV6-2 or TRBV6-3 combines with J gene TRBJ2-7; D is possibly TRBD1 (6 bases). Between the trimmed V and J ends, which lost 4 bases and 2 bases, there was a span of 21 bases. The CDR3 is 17 residues long. Per germline, CDR1 MNHEY and CDR2 SVGEGT. The CDR3 DNA is TGTGCCAGCAGTTGGGACCGGACAGCAACTTCTCCCTACGAGCAGTACTTC. It translates to CASSWDRTATSPYEQYF.

The rearrangement joins TRBV9 to TRBJ2-7; weak D call: TRBD1 (6 bases). Germline V CDR1 and CDR2: SGDLS, YYNGEE. The CDR3 consists of 14 residues. V was pared by 4 bases and J by 0 bases, with 11 bases between. The CDR3 DNA follows: TGTGCCAGCAGCTTAAGGACAGACTCCTACGAGCAGTACTTC. As protein: CASSLRTDSYEQYF.

The chain joins TRBV9 to TRBJ2-7; 9 bases align to TRBD2. Germline V gene sequence: CDR1 SGDLS, CDR2 YYNGEE. V lost 4 bases, J lost 6 bases, and 11 bases stayed unmatched. This CDR3 has 15 residues. CDR3 amino acids: CASSPRTSVASEQYF. The CDR3, as DNA: TGTGCCAGCAGCCCCCGGACTAGCGTCGCGAGCGAGCAGTACTTC.

The chain joins TRBV6-5 to TRBJ1-1, with D hard to call. The CDR3 sequence is 14 residues long. V was clipped by 4 bases and J by 0 bases, with 9 bases between them. The germline V gene encodes CDR1 MNHEY and CDR2 SVGAGI. CDR3 protein: CASSFLTMNTEAFF. The CDR3 nucleotides read TGTGCCAGCAGTTTCCTGACAATGAACACTGAAGCTTTCTTT.

The V call is TRBV7-2, the J call TRBJ2-1; 8 bases are shared with TRBD2. Trimming removed 4 bases from V and 7 bases from J; junction bases left unmatched: 18. The germline V gene encodes CDR1 SGHTA and CDR2 FQGNSA. This CDR3 is 18 amino acids long. The CDR3 here is CASSSFLVAGREANEQFF. DNA for the CDR3: TGTGCCAGCAGCTCCTTCTTGGTAGCTGGGCGGGAGGCGAATGAGCAGTTCTTC.

V and J are TRBV27 and TRBJ2-7; D is unclear. V shed 4 bases and J shed 5 bases, with 15 bases lying between them. Germline V gives CDR1 MNHEY, CDR2 SMNVEV (reference sequence). The CDR3 totals 14 residues. The chain's CDR3 is CASSSLVVTNEQYF. CDR3 sequence (DNA): TGTGCCAGCAGTTCCTTGGTAGTCACCAACGAGCAGTACTTC.

This clone was recorded only once. The genes are TRBV13 and TRBJ2-2; no clear D. The CDR3 contains 16 residues. With 2 bases removed from V and 4 bases from J, the gap between germline ends came to 14 bases. Germline loops: CDR1 PRHDT, CDR2 FYEKMQ (reference sequence). CDR3 loop: CASSLIGLRGTGELFF. As DNA, the CDR3 is TGTGCCAGCAGCTTAATCGGCCTCCGAGGCACCGGGGAGCTGTTTTTT.

The V call is TRBV18, the J call TRBJ1-5; D gene unclear. The CDR3 runs 15 residues. Germline loops: CDR1 KGHSH, CDR2 LQKENI. V lost 5 bases to trimming and J lost 1 base, with 12 bases between them. CDR3 amino acids: CASSTEIASNQPQHF. The DNA for the CDR3 is TGTGCCAGCTCAACAGAGATCGCGAGCAATCAGCCCCAGCATTTT. Full variable domain (remainder filled in from reference TRBV18 and TRBJ1-5): NAGVMQNPRHLVRRRGQEARLRCSPMKGHSHVYWYRQLPEEGLKFMVYLQKENIIDESGMPKERFSAEFPKEGPSILRIQQVVRGDSAAYFCASSTEIASNQPQHFGDGTRLSIL.

The chain has TRBV7-2 and TRBJ1-1; TRBD1 matches 10 bases. Trimming at V came to 2 bases and at J to 12 bases, leaving 9 bases not matched to a gene. Germline CDR1 reads SGHTA; CDR2 reads FQGNSA. CDR3 size: 14 residues. The CDR3 loop is CASSLSGQGVRTFF. The CDR3 DNA reads TGTGCCAGCAGCTTAAGCGGACAGGGGGTGAGAACTTTCTTT.